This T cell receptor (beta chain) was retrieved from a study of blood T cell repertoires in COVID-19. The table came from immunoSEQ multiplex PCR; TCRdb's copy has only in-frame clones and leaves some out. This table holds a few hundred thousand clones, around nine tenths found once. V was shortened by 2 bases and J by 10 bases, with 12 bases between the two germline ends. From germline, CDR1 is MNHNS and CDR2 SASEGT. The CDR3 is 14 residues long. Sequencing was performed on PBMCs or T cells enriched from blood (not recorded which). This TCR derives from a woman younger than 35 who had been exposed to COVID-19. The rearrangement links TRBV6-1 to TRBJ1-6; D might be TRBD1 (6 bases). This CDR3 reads CASSEQGDRSPLHF. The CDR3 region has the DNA TGTGCCAGCAGTGAACAGGGAGACAGGTCACCCCTCCACTTT.